The table lists the clone carrying this T cell receptor (beta chain) with a count of one. This CDR3 has 15 residues. Germline CDR1 is SEHNR and CDR2 is FQNEAQ (reference sequence). Trimming shortened V by 6 bases and J by 1 base, and 15 bases separated the two germline ends. The TCR beta repertoire was assessed by survey-level immunoSEQ sequencing. Libraries were prepared by immunoSEQ multiplex PCR; TCRdb keeps only in-frame clonotypes and omits some of them. The sample records 60,000 to 75,000 clones, around 93% being singletons. The source of this sequence is a middle-aged man with rheumatoid arthritis. The sequencing sample was made of PBMCs. This chain uses TRBV7-9 with TRBJ1-1; D ambiguous. The CDR3 DNA sequence: TGTGCCAGCAGATCTCCCCTGTGGTGGAACACTGAAGCTTTCTTT. Its translation is CASRSPLWWNTEAFF.